Included here is one T cell receptor (beta chain) sequence, with context. Its antigen is still unknown. The data derive from a study of T cell repertoires in cytomegalovirus infection. Across the study: A matching HLA type, together with CMV infection, was signaled by public TCR beta signatures.

TCRdb recomputed calls from the reads with MiXCR, one row per CDR3 protein. The sample has more than 500,000 distinct CDR3 sequences, approximately 15% seen once. Overall study findings and caveats: Cumulative public TCR beta family frequency identified CMV carriers with the relevant HLA. HLA-C-restricted TCR beta clonotypes specific for CMV led the ex vivo response.

CDR1 and CDR2 (germline): DFQATT, SNEGSKA (reference sequence). Trimming removed 0 bases at V and 0 bases at J, with 12 bases between. The CDR3 covers 16 residues. This sequence was found in a human donor in good health (CMV status not recorded). Some clones in this sample may be carry-over from other donors' samples. The rearrangement joins TRBV20-1 to TRBJ2-1; D gene unclear. Sequenced material: CD8+ T cells from PBMCs. The CDR3 sequence: CSARDTRPSSYNEQFF. DNA of the CDR3: TGCAGTGCTAGAGATACCCGGCCTAGCTCCTACAATGAGCAGTTCTTC.